The 6 T cell receptor beta chains below were found in one sample sequenced in a study of T-cell reconstitution after alpha-beta-depleted transplantation in children. This sample's TCRbeta library carried unique molecular identifier barcodes. TCRdb processed the PCR reads anew with MiXCR; each CDR3 protein has one entry. The sample shows hundreds of thousands of distinct CDR3 sequences, around 14% of them seen only once. This specimen was PBMCs, taken before TCRalphabeta/CD19-depleted stem cell transplant. These receptors were obtained from a girl aged 2 to 9 with congenital amegakaryocytic thrombocytopenia, due to receive a stem cell transplant.

This clonotype was counted many times. The chain links TRBV10-3 to TRBJ2-3; D uncertain. Trimming cost V 0 bases and J 5 bases, with 18 bases left between them. Germline CDR1 is ENHRY and CDR2 is SYGVKD. The CDR3 covers 17 residues. For the CDR3, the DNA is TGTGCCATCAGTGAGTCAGTGAGAGCCTCCTTGGGAGATACGCAGTATTTT. Translating it yields CAISESVRASLGDTQYF.

This clonotype was seen at least ten times. This rearrangement joins TRBV6-4 to TRBJ2-3; TRBD2 matches 9 bases. The V and J ends lost 8 bases and 1 base, in that order; junction bases with no gene match: 7. Germline CDR1 MRHNA, CDR2 SNTAGT. This CDR3 is built from 15 residues. The CDR3, as DNA: TGTGCCAGCTCTAAGACTAGCGGAGGCACAGATACGCAGTATTTT. This encodes CASSKTSGGTDTQYF.

This clonotype was counted a few times. The chain employs TRBV20-1 and TRBJ2-5, with D possibly being TRBD2 (5 bases). The CDR3 extends over 13 amino acids. Trimming took off 0 bases at V and 5 bases at J, with 10 bases between the two ends. Germline V CDR1 and CDR2: DFQATT, SNEGSKA (reference sequence). In nucleotides, the CDR3 is TGCAGTGCTAGAGATTTTTCGGGGGAGACCCAGTACTTC. Translation: CSARDFSGETQYF.

V is TRBV10-3 and J is TRBJ2-1; D might be TRBD2 (6 bases). Germline CDR1 is ENHRY and CDR2 is SYGVKD. V dropped 3 bases and J dropped 6 bases, with 12 bases sitting between them. This CDR3 region has 14 residues. Here the CDR3 DNA reads TGTGCCATCAGTGAATCAGGGACTTCCAATGAGCAGTTCTTC. It translates to CAISESGTSNEQFF.

This rearrangement joins TRBV7-9 to TRBJ2-1; D possibly corresponds to TRBD2 (5 bases). The CDR3 length is 16 residues. Germline values: CDR1 SEHNR, CDR2 FQNEAQ (reference sequence). Trimming removed 4 bases from V and 3 bases from J, with 16 bases in between. The CDR3 sequence: CASSSPQAEIYNEQFF. The CDR3 DNA reads as TGTGCCAGCAGCTCACCCCAAGCGGAGATCTACAATGAGCAGTTCTTC.

This clonotype turned up a few times. The CDR3 bases are TGTGCCAGCAATTTCTTAGGACAGACTTATGGCTACACCTTC. Its translation: CASNFLGQTYGYTF. This chain links TRBV28 with TRBJ1-2; TRBD1 might be the D (6 bases). The V and J ends lost 7 bases and 5 bases respectively, with 17 bases between them. The CDR3 is 14 residues long. CDR1 is MDHEN and CDR2 is SYDVKM in the germline V gene.